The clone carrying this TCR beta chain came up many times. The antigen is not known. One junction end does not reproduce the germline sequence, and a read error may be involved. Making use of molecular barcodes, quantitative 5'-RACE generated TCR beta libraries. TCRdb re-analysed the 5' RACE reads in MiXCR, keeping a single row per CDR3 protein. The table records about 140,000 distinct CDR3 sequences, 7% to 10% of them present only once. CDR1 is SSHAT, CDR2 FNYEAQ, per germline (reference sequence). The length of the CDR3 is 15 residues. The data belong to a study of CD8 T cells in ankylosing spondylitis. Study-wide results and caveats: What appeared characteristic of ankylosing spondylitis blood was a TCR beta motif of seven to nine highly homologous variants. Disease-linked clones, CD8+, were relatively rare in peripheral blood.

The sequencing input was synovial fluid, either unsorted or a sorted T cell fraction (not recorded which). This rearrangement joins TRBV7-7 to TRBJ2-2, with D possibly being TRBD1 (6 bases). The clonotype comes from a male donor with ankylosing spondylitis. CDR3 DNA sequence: TGTGCTAGCAGCAAAACGACAGGGAACACCGGGGAGCTGTTTTTT. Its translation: CASSKTTGNTGELFF.